The 7 T cell receptor beta chains below were found in one sample sequenced in a study of blood T cell repertoires in COVID-19. Assay used: immunoSEQ multiplex PCR; TCRdb lists only in-frame clones, some missing. The table records around 340,000 clones, more than 70% of them present only once. The sequenced material came from peripheral blood. These receptors were collected from a man aged 30-40 years with active or convalescent COVID-19.

This clone occurred once. The V and J genes are TRBV5-1 and TRBJ2-7; D gene unclear. V was pared by 2 bases and J by 5 bases, with 11 bases between. The CDR3 sequence is 13 residues long. The germline CDR1 and CDR2 sequences are SGHRS and YFSETQ. The CDR3 nucleotides read TGCGCCAGCAGCTTCTCTGGCCTCGACGAGCAGTACTTC. Residues: CASSFSGLDEQYF.

The chain carries TRBV6-6 and TRBJ1-1; D perhaps matches TRBD1 (6 bases). The CDR3 length is 13 residues. V lost 2 bases, J lost 8 bases, and 12 bases lay in between. The germline CDR1 and CDR2 sequences are MNHNY and SVGAGI (reference sequence). The CDR3 spells CASSYARGLEAFF. The CDR3 DNA is TGTGCCAGCAGTTACGCCAGGGGCTTAGAAGCTTTCTTT.

The chain joins TRBV29-1 to TRBJ1-1; 11 nucleotides line up with TRBD1. This CDR3 has 15 residues. CDR1 SQVTM and CDR2 ANQGSEA come from the germline V gene. After removal of 5 bases from V and 3 bases from J, the junction contained 8 bases not matched to a gene. The CDR3: CSVSGTGGDDTEAFF. The CDR3 bases are TGCAGCGTTTCCGGGACAGGGGGGGATGACACTGAAGCTTTCTTT.

In this sample, this clone turned up once. The chain couples TRBV19 to TRBJ1-2; 9 nucleotides agree with TRBD1. This CDR3 contains 13 residues. The ends lost 3 bases at V and 5 bases at J; junction bases unmatched: 1. The germline CDR1 and CDR2 sequences are LNHDA and SQIVND (reference sequence). The CDR3 protein is CASSIGQGYGYTF. CDR3 DNA sequence: TGTGCCAGTAGTATCGGACAGGGGTATGGCTACACCTTC.

This rearrangement joins TRBV6-5 to TRBJ1-2, with D possibly matching TRBD1 (5 bases). This CDR3 contains 12 residues. Trimming removed 4 bases from V and 7 bases from J, with 10 bases in between. Germline CDR1 and CDR2: MNHEY and SVGAGI. The CDR3 is CASSSSGGGYTF. In DNA, the CDR3 is TGTGCCAGCAGTTCGTCGGGGGGTGGCTACACCTTC.

This clone appeared a single time. The V and J genes are TRBV29-1 and TRBJ2-7; TRBD2 matches at 10 bases. The germline V gene encodes CDR1 SQVTM and CDR2 ANQGSEA. The J segment lost 4 bases and the V segment lost 5 bases, leaving 5 bases of the junction unmatched. The CDR3 loop spans 13 amino acids. The CDR3 DNA reads as TGCAGCGTTTCTAGCGGGAGTTCGTACGAGCAGTACTTC. This translates into CSVSSGSSYEQYF.

This clone is a singleton in its sample. This rearrangement joins TRBV25-1 to TRBJ2-7, with 10 nucleotides matching TRBD2. This CDR3 spans 12 amino acids. Germline trimming cut 8 bases from V and 4 bases from J; bases unmatched to any gene: 2. Germline V gene data show CDR1 as MGHDK and CDR2 as SYGVNS. CDR3 sequence reads: CASEAGGYEQYF. The DNA of the CDR3 is TGTGCCAGCGAAGCGGGGGGGTACGAGCAGTACTTC.